These 11 T cell receptor beta chains were all obtained from the same sample, sequenced in a study of T cell responses to AZD1222 COVID-19 vaccine. Data came from immunoSEQ multiplex PCR; TCRdb stores just in-frame clones and leaves some out. The sample consists of about 68,000 clones, around 86% of them appearing once. Sequenced here: peripheral blood, sampled on day 0 of AZD1222 vaccination. Every receptor here comes from an adult in good health.

V is TRBV28 and J is TRBJ2-4, with 8 nucleotides matching TRBD1. The CDR3 runs 16 residues. J was trimmed by 0 bases and V by 11 bases; bases with no gene match: 12. Looked up from germline, CDR1 is MDHEN and CDR2 is SYDVKM. This CDR3 is CADPRTGILAKNIQYF. The CDR3 DNA reads as TGTGCCGACCCCCGGACAGGGATATTAGCCAAAAACATTCAGTACTTC.

The V call is TRBV20-1, the J call TRBJ1-4, with a weak D call TRBD1 (6 bases). Trimming removed 3 bases at V and 8 bases at J, with 13 bases between. Germline-derived CDR1 and CDR2 are DFQATT and SNEGSKA (reference sequence). CDR3 size: 13 residues. For the CDR3, the DNA is TGCAGTGCTAGTCGGGGGGCGAGGGAAAAACTGTTTTTT. Encoded protein: CSASRGAREKLFF.

This clone was seen more than once but under ten times. The chain combines TRBV5-1 with TRBJ2-1; either TRBD1 or TRBD2 may supply D (5 bases each). The CDR3 sequence is 15 residues long. V dropped 0 bases and J dropped 8 bases, with 15 bases sitting between them. From germline, CDR1 is SGHRS and CDR2 YFSETQ. DNA for the CDR3: TGCGCCAGCAGCTTGGAGGCTGGGGGAATAGATGAGCAGTTCTTC. Its translation: CASSLEAGGIDEQFF.

The rearrangement joins TRBV6-2 or TRBV6-3 to TRBJ1-5, with TRBD1 identical over 8 bases. Germline V gene data show CDR1 as MNHEY and CDR2 as SVGEGT. The CDR3 runs 17 residues. The ends lost 2 bases at V and 0 bases at J; junction bases unmatched: 6. CDR3 nucleotide sequence: TGTGCCAGCAGTTACAGGACAGGGATCTATAGCAATCAGCCCCAGCATTTT. Encoded protein: CASSYRTGIYSNQPQHF.

The chain carries TRBV13 and TRBJ2-3; TRBD2 matches at 12 bases. Germline CDR1 reads PRHDT; CDR2 reads FYEKMQ (reference sequence). This CDR3 comprises 17 residues. The V gene end was trimmed by 4 bases and the J gene end by 5 bases; junction bases not matched to a gene: 10. The CDR3 region is CASSSSPGLAGRDTQYF. In DNA form, the CDR3 reads TGTGCCAGCAGCTCCAGCCCCGGACTAGCGGGAAGAGATACGCAGTATTTT.

The gene calls are TRBV18 and TRBJ1-2; 12 bases agree with TRBD1. The CDR3 consists of 15 residues. V was clipped by 3 bases and J by 7 bases; unmatched bases: 6. The V gene's germline CDR1 is KGHSH and CDR2 LQKENI. Written as DNA, the CDR3 is TGTGCCAGCTCACCGCCCGGGACAGGGGGCGGTGGCTACACCTTC. Translated: CASSPPGTGGGGYTF.

This chain connects TRBV27 to TRBJ2-2; 7 bases are shared with TRBD1. After removal of 6 bases from V and 3 bases from J, the junction contained 4 bases not matched to a gene. Germline V lookup: CDR1 MNHEY, CDR2 SMNVEV (reference sequence). This CDR3 spans 14 amino acids. CDR3 nucleotide sequence: TGTGCCAGCAGCCCGGGACAGCACACCGGGGAGCTGTTTTTT. It specifies CASSPGQHTGELFF.

The V gene is TRBV12-5, the J gene TRBJ2-7, with D perhaps matching TRBD1 or TRBD2 (5 bases each). Looked up from germline, CDR1 is LGHNT and CDR2 is FRNRAP. Trimming stripped 7 bases from V and 0 bases from J, with 16 bases between. This CDR3 spans 15 amino acids. Here the CDR3 reads CASAPGQGSSYEQYF. CDR3 bases: TGTGCTAGTGCCCCGGGGCAGGGATCCTCCTACGAGCAGTACTTC. Filled out from reference TRBV12-5 and TRBJ2-7, the complete variable domain reads DARVTQTPRHKVTEMGQEVTMRCQPILGHNTVFWYRQTMMQGLELLAYFRNRAPLDDSGMPKDRFSAEMPDATLATLKIQPSEPRDSAVYFCASAPGQGSSYEQYFGPGTRLTVT.

This clone was recorded only once. This chain connects TRBV15 to TRBJ1-4, with 8 bases matching TRBD1. The V and J ends lost 0 bases and 8 bases, in that order; junction bases with no gene match: 5. CDR1 and CDR2 (germline): LNHNV, YYDKDF (reference sequence). The CDR3 is 15 residues long. The CDR3: CATSRESRGREKLFF. The CDR3, as DNA: TGTGCCACCAGCAGAGAATCCAGGGGGCGAGAAAAACTGTTTTTT.

This chain uses TRBV9 with TRBJ1-1; TRBD1 aligns across 8 bases. Germline assignment: CDR1 SGDLS and CDR2 YYNGEE. Trimming took 4 bases from V and 4 from J; bases not matched to a gene: 18. The CDR3 sequence is 18 residues long. The CDR3 region has the DNA TGTGCCAGCAGCCCCCGTGGACAGGGCGGGGATTCGCGCACTGAAGCTTTCTTT. It specifies CASSPRGQGGDSRTEAFF.

The rearrangement joins TRBV27 to TRBJ1-5, with 7 bases that match TRBD1. V gave up 5 bases and J gave up 4 bases; unmatched junction bases: 8. The CDR3 contains 15 residues. CDR1 MNHEY and CDR2 SMNVEV come from the germline V gene (reference sequence). The CDR3 nucleotides are TGTGCCAGCAGTCCGAACCCACAGGGGAATCAGCCCCAGCATTTT. Translated: CASSPNPQGNQPQHF.